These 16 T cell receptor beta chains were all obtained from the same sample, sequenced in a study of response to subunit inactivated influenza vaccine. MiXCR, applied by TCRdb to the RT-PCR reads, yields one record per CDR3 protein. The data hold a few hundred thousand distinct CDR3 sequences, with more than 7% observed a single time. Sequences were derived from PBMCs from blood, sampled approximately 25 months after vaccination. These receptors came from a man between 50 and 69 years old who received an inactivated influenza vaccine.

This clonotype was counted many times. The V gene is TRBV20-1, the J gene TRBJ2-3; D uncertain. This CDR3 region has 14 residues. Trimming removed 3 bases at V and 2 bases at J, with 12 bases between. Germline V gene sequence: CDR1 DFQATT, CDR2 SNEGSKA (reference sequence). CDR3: CSASLGAPTDTQYF. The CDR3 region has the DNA TGCAGTGCTAGTCTGGGTGCCCCCACAGATACGCAGTATTTT.

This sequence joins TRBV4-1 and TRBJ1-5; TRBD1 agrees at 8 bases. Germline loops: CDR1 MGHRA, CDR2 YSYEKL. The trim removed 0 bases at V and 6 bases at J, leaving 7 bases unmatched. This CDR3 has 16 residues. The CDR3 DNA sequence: TGCGCCAGCAGCCAAGATCCGGACAGGGAATTTCAGCCCCAGCATTTT. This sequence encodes CASSQDPDREFQPQHF.

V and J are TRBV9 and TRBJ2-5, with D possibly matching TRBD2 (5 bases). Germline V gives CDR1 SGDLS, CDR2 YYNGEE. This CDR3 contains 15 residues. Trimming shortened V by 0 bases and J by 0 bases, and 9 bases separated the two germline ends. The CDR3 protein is CASSVAGSYQETQYF. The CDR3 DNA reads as TGTGCCAGCAGCGTAGCTGGGAGCTACCAAGAGACCCAGTACTTC.

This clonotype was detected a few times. The CDR3 sequence is CASSDSAGGRNEQFF. CDR3 DNA: TGTGCCAGCAGTGACTCGGCGGGAGGGAGGAATGAGCAGTTCTTC. J is TRBJ2-1 and V is TRBV6-4; 9 positions agree with TRBD2. V shed 0 bases, J shed 7 bases, and the junction held 4 bases outside the gene matches. The CDR3 consists of 15 residues. Germline V gene lookup returns CDR1 MRHNA and CDR2 SNTAGT.

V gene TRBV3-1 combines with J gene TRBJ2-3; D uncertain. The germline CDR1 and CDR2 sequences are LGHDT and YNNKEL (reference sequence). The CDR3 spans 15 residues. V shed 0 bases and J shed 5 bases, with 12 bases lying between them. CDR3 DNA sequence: TGTGCCAGCAGCCAAGACGGCTTTTCACGAGATACGCAGTATTTT. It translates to CASSQDGFSRDTQYF.

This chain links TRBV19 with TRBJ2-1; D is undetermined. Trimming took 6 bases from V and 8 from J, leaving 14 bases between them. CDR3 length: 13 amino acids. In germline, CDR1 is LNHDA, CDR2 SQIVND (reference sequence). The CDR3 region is CASRLLPRDEQFF. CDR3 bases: TGTGCCAGTAGACTCCTACCGCGCGATGAGCAGTTCTTC.

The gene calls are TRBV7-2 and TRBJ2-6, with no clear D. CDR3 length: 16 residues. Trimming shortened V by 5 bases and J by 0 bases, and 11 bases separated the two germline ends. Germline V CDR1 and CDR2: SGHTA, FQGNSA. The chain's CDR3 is CASSHKGNSGANVLTF. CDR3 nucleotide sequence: TGTGCCAGCAGCCACAAAGGAAACTCTGGGGCCAACGTCCTGACTTTC.

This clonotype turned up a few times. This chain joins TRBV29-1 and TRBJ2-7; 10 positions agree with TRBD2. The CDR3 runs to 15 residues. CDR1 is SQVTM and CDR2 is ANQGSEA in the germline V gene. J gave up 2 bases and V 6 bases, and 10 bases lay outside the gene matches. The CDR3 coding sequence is TGCAGCGTAGCCGGGACTAGCGATGCCGCCTACGAGCAGTACTTC. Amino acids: CSVAGTSDAAYEQYF.

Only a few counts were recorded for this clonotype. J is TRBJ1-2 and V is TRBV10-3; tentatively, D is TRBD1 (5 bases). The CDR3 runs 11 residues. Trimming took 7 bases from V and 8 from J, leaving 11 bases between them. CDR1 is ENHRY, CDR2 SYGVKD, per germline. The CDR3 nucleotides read TGTGCCATCACCGGGACGAGGGGCTACACCTTC. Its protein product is CAITGTRGYTF.

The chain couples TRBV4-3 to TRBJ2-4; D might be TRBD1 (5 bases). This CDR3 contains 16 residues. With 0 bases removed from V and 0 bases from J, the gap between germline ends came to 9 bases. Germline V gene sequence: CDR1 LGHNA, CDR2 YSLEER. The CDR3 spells CASSQEWTIAKNIQYF. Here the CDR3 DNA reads TGCGCCAGCAGCCAAGAGTGGACAATAGCCAAAAACATTCAGTACTTC.

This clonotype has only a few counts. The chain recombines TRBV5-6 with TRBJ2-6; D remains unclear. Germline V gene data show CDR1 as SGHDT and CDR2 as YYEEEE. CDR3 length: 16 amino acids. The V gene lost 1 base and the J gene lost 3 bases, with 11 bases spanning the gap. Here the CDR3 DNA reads TGTGCCAGCAGCTTGAGAGGAATCGGTGGGGCCAACGTCCTGACTTTC. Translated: CASSLRGIGGANVLTF.

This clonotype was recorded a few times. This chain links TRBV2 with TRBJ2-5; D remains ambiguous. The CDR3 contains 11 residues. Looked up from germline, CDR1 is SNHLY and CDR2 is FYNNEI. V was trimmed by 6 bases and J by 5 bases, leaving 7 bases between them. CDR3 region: CASRYSETQYF. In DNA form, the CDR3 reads TGTGCCAGCAGATATTCGGAGACCCAGTACTTC.

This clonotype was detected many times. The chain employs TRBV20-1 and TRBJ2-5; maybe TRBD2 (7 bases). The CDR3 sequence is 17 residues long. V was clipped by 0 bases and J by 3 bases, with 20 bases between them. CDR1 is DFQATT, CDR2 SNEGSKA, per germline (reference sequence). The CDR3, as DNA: TGCAGTGCTAGAGATTCGCGGCGGGGGCCTTTGGAAGAGACCCAGTACTTC. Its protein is CSARDSRRGPLEETQYF.

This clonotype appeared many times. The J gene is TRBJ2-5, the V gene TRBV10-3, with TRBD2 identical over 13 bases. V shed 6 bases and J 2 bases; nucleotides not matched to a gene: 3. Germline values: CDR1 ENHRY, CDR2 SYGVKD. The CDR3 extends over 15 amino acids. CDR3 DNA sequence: TGTGCCATCAGGGGACTAGCGGGGACTCAAGAGACCCAGTACTTC. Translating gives CAIRGLAGTQETQYF.

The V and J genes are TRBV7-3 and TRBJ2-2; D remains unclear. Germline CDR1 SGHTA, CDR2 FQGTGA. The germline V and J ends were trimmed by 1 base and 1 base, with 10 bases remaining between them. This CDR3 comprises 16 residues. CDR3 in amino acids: CASSLSRVMNTGELFF. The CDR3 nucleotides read TGTGCCAGCAGCTTAAGCCGGGTGATGAACACCGGGGAGCTGTTTTTT.

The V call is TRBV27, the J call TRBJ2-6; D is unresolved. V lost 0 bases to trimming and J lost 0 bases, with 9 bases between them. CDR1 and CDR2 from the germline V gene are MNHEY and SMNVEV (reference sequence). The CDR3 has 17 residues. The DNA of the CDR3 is TGTGCCAGCAGTTTATCAGGGCCCCGCTCTGGGGCCAACGTCCTGACTTTC. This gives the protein CASSLSGPRSGANVLTF.